This entry lists 5 T cell receptor beta chains sequenced from one sample in a study of T cells in Graves' hyperthyroidism and ophthalmopathy. TCR beta CDR3 region amplification was performed from RNA transcripts. First-round RT-PCR with HTBI primers amplified the TCR CDR3 region. TCRdb reanalysed the multiplex PCR reads using MiXCR and keeps one entry per CDR3 protein. Counted here are 540,000 or so distinct CDR3 sequences, less than 20% occurring once; the ten biggest clones make up under 8%. The sequenced sample was blood. The receptor source for this set is a woman in her twenties or thirties with Graves' hyperthyroidism.

This clonotype was picked up many times. This CDR3 reads CASSSRQGGTSGSNPREQYF. The CDR3, as DNA: TGTGCCAGCAGTTCCCGACAGGGAGGGACTAGCGGGAGTAACCCGAGGGAGCAGTACTTC. V is TRBV27 and J is TRBJ2-7, with TRBD2 matching over 14 bases. CDR1 MNHEY and CDR2 SMNVEV come from the germline V gene (reference sequence). The CDR3 consists of 20 residues. After removal of 4 bases from V and 7 bases from J, the junction contained 21 bases not matched to a gene.

This clonotype has a count of ten or more. J is TRBJ2-1 and V is TRBV12-3 or TRBV12-4; 8 nucleotides line up with TRBD1. J was trimmed by 3 bases and V by 7 bases; bases with no gene match: 2. The CDR3 covers 13 residues. The CDR3 DNA reads TGTGCCAGCATCGGACAGGGCTACAATGAGCAGTTCTTC. It codes for CASIGQGYNEQFF.

J is TRBJ2-7 and V is TRBV6-5; 8 bases agree with TRBD1. V was pared by 6 bases and J by 2 bases, with 12 bases of the junction left unmatched. Germline V gene sequence: CDR1 MNHEY, CDR2 SVGAGI. The CDR3 spans 16 residues. CDR3 bases: TGTGCCAGCAGCTTAGGGTCAGGGGGCGTCACCTACGAGCAGTACTTC. Translation: CASSLGSGGVTYEQYF.

This clonotype was counted between two and nine times. The chain links TRBV25-1 to TRBJ1-2, with no clear D. Germline V gene sequence: CDR1 MGHDK, CDR2 SYGVNS. V was clipped by 4 bases and J by 6 bases, with 12 bases between them. This CDR3 is built from 13 residues. Written as DNA, the CDR3 is TGTGCCAGCAGTGTCGGCAGAAGTAATGGCTACACCTTC. As protein: CASSVGRSNGYTF.

This clonotype was counted many times. This chain uses TRBV12-3 or TRBV12-4 with TRBJ2-7; 12 bases are shared with TRBD2. V dropped 5 bases and J dropped 2; count of bases not matched to a gene: 4. The CDR3 is 15 amino acids. The CDR3 DNA follows: TGTGCCAGCAGTCCCCTAGCGGGAGGGCCCTACGAGCAGTACTTC. Translation gives CASSPLAGGPYEQYF.